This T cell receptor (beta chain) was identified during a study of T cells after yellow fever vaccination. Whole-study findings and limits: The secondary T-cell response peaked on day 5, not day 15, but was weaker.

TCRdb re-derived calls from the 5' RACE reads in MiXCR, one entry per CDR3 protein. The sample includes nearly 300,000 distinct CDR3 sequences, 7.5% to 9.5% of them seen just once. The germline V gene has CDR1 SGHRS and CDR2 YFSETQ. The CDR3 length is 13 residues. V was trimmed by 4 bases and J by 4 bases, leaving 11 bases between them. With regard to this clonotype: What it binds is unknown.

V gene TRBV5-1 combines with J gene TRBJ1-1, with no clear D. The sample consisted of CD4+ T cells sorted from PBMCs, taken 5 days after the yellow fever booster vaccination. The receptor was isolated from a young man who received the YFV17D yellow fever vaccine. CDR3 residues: CASSRGAGTEAFF. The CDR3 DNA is TGCGCCAGCAGCCGGGGAGCGGGCACTGAAGCTTTCTTT. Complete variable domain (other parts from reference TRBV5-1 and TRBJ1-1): KAGVTQTPRYLIKTRGQQVTLSCSPISGHRSVSWYQQTPGQGLQFLFEYFSETQRNKGNFPGRFSGRQFSNSRSEMNVSTLELGDSALYLCASSRGAGTEAFFGQGTRLTVV.